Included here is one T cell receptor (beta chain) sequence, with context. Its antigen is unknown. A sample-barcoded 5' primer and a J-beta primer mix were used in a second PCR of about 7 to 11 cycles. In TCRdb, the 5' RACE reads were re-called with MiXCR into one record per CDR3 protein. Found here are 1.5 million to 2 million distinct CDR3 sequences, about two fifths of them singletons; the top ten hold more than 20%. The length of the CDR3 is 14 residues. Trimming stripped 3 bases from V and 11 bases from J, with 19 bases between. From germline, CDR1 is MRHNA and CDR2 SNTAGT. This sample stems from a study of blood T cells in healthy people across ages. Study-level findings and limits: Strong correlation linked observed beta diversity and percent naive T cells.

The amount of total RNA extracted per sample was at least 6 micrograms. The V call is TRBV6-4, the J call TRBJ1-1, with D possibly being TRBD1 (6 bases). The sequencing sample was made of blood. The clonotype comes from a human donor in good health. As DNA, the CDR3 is TGTGCCAGCAGTGAATATCCAGGGGTCGCGCGGGCTTTCTTT. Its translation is CASSEYPGVARAFF.